The TCR beta chain described here comes from a study of blood T cell repertoires in COVID-19. In the study overall: Spain, Italy and the United States supplied samples that represented acute and convalescent COVID-19. T cells, B-cell-depleted T cells, or PBMCs provided the cDNA or gDNA that served as material.

Original processing methods: Amplified reference gene primers provided the basis for estimating nucleated cell counts. Profiling relied on immunoSEQ multiplex PCR, and the TCRdb table lists in-frame clones only, not all of them. Clone size and the V and J calls come from that table; the DNA yielded D and trimming. Among some 83,000 clones, 70% to 90% were seen once, and the ten largest hold roughly 8%. V gave up 3 bases and J gave up 6 bases; unmatched junction bases: 4. Germline assignment: CDR1 LGHDT and CDR2 YNNKEL (reference sequence). CDR3 length: 14 residues. The chain employs TRBV3-1 (or the pseudogene TRBV3-2) and TRBJ1-4, with TRBD1 matching 7 bases. This receptor was identified in a man older than 75 with active or convalescent COVID-19. The specimen sequenced was peripheral blood. This chain's CDR3 is CASSHRQGDEKLFF. The CDR3 nucleotides are TGTGCCAGCAGCCATAGGCAGGGGGATGAAAAACTGTTTTTT.